Listed below are T cell receptor beta chains from one sample, sequenced in a study of shared clonotypes between healthy human individuals. Libraries were prepared by immunoSEQ multiplex PCR; TCRdb keeps only in-frame clonotypes and omits some of them. The sample consists of 2 million to 3 million clones, 90% to 95% of them appearing once. The sequenced sample consisted of naive CD4+ T cells sorted from blood. These receptors were collected from a man younger than 35 in good health. CDR3s include the opening cysteine and the closing phenylalanine or tryptophan. D genes are given only for firm matches. Only part of the rows carry a size: once, few, many, or a class if the clone is expanded.

V,D,size,J,CDR3,DNA
TRBV11-3,TRBD2,NA,TRBJ2-2,CASSFSPWTSRDTGELFF,TGTGCCAGCAGCTTTTCTCCCTGGACTAGCCGGGACACCGGGGAGCTGTTTTTT
TRBV11-2,NA,NA,TRBJ2-3,CASSLGSGYSTDTQYF,TGTGCCAGCAGCTTAGGGTCGGGTTATAGCACAGATACGCAGTATTTT
TRBV13,NA,NA,TRBJ2-1,CASSLNLRTTGKAKYNEQFF,TGTGCCAGCAGCTTAAATTTGAGGACAACAGGCAAAGCTAAGTACAATGAGCAGTTCTTC
TRBV28,NA,NA,TRBJ1-2,CASSLQGIGGYTF,TGTGCCAGCAGTTTACAGGGGATTGGCGGCTACACCTTC
TRBV6-4,NA,NA,TRBJ1-4,CATWTTGENEKLFF,TGTGCCACCTGGACGACAGGAGAAAATGAAAAACTGTTTTTT
TRBV7-9,NA,few,TRBJ1-3,CASSAPLGNTIYF,TGTGCCAGCAGCGCCCCCCTGGGAAACACCATATATTTT
TRBV5-1,TRBD1,NA,TRBJ1-2,CASSLRTGDGYTF,TGCGCCAGCAGCTTGAGGACAGGGGATGGCTACACCTTC
TRBV11-2,NA,NA,TRBJ2-5,CASTAYRVGETQYF,TGTGCCAGCACAGCTTACAGGGTTGGGGAGACCCAGTACTTC
TRBV5-4,TRBD1,NA,TRBJ2-7,CASSESGQGYEQYF,TGTGCCAGCAGCGAAAGTGGACAGGGCTACGAGCAGTACTTC
TRBV5-1,NA,NA,TRBJ2-2,CASSGQGGAGELFF,TGCGCCAGCAGCGGTCAGGGAGGCGCCGGGGAGCTGTTTTTT
TRBV6-5,NA,few,TRBJ1-5,CASTPDLNQPQHF,TGTGCCAGCACCCCCGATCTGAATCAGCCCCAGCATTTT
TRBV6-1,TRBD1,NA,TRBJ1-1,CASSVSSRRDRDEAFF,TGTGCCAGCAGTGTTTCTAGCCGCCGGGACAGGGACGAAGCTTTCTTT
TRBV5-6,TRBD2,NA,TRBJ2-1,CASSLAGKTSGTSYNEQFF,TGTGCCAGCAGCTTGGCCGGTAAGACTAGCGGGACCTCCTACAATGAGCAGTTCTTC
TRBV10-3,TRBD1,NA,TRBJ1-6,CAISDDRVGAYNSPLHF,TGTGCCATCAGTGACGACAGGGTAGGGGCCTATAATTCACCCCTCCACTTT
TRBV19,NA,NA,TRBJ2-3,CASSSGAIFTDTQYF,TGTGCCAGTAGTAGCGGGGCGATTTTCACAGATACGCAGTATTTT
TRBV5-1,TRBD2,NA,TRBJ2-2,CASSTRGDFTGELFF,TGCGCCAGCAGCACCCGGGGGGACTTCACCGGGGAGCTGTTTTTT
TRBV7-2,TRBD1,NA,TRBJ1-3,CASSSGTGSSDTIYF,TGTGCCAGCAGCTCCGGGACAGGGTCCTCGGACACCATATATTTT
TRBV5-1,TRBD1,NA,TRBJ2-7,CASSLETGSSYEQYF,TGCGCCAGCAGCTTGGAGACAGGGAGCTCCTACGAGCAGTACTTC
TRBV10-3,TRBD1,NA,TRBJ1-2,CAISERETGGNGYTF,TGTGCCATCAGTGAGAGGGAGACAGGGGGTAACGGCTACACCTTC
TRBV10-1,TRBD2,NA,TRBJ2-1,CASSEGGLAGLNEQFF,TGCGCCAGCAGTGAGGGAGGACTAGCGGGCCTCAATGAGCAGTTCTTC
TRBV18,NA,NA,TRBJ1-1,CASSPLAVPPEAFF,TGTGCCAGCTCACCTCTGGCGGTACCCCCTGAAGCTTTCTTT
TRBV7-2,NA,NA,TRBJ2-5,CASSLGVGVREETQYF,TGTGCCAGCAGCTTAGGTGTCGGGGTCAGAGAAGAGACCCAGTACTTC
TRBV30,NA,NA,TRBJ1-4,CAWSTTRSGSEKLFF,TGTGCCTGGAGTACCACCCGATCAGGGAGTGAAAAACTGTTTTTT
TRBV5-6,NA,NA,TRBJ2-7,CASSLVGEQYF,TGTGCCAGCAGCTTGGTTGGGGAGCAGTACTTC
TRBV10-3,NA,NA,TRBJ1-4,CAISGTVSEKLFF,TGTGCCATCAGTGGGACAGTTTCGGAAAAACTGTTTTTT
TRBV10-3,NA,NA,TRBJ2-3,CAISEGGSTDTQYF,TGTGCCATCAGTGAGGGGGGAAGCACAGATACGCAGTATTTT
TRBV5-1,NA,NA,TRBJ1-4,CASSAGSTNEKLFF,TGCGCCAGCAGTGCGGGGTCAACTAATGAAAAACTGTTTTTT
TRBV7-2,NA,once,TRBJ1-5,CASSLSEDQPQHF,TGTGCCAGCAGCTTATCGGAGGATCAGCCCCAGCATTTT
TRBV5-1,TRBD1,NA,TRBJ2-2,CASSLDDRVAGELFF,TGCGCCAGCAGCCTGGATGACAGGGTGGCCGGGGAGCTGTTTTTT
TRBV7-8,TRBD1,NA,TRBJ2-7,CASSWTGFNEQYF,TGTGCCAGCAGCTGGACAGGGTTCAACGAGCAGTACTTC
TRBV29-1,NA,NA,TRBJ2-1,CSGERQVGNEQFF,TGCAGCGGGGAGAGACAGGTGGGCAATGAGCAGTTCTTC
TRBV6-5,TRBD1,NA,TRBJ1-1,CASSPARTGHTEAFF,TGTGCCAGCAGCCCCGCCCGGACAGGGCACACTGAAGCTTTCTTT
TRBV29-1,NA,NA,TRBJ1-1,CSVETLSNTEAFF,TGCAGCGTTGAAACGCTCTCCAACACTGAAGCTTTCTTT
TRBV29-1,NA,NA,TRBJ2-5,CSVVRDRGTQYF,TGCAGCGTGGTCAGGGATCGGGGGACCCAGTACTTC
TRBV10-3,NA,NA,TRBJ2-7,CAISLGSPYEQYF,TGTGCCATCAGCCTCGGGTCACCCTACGAGCAGTACTTC
TRBV5-1,TRBD2,NA,TRBJ2-3,CASRLAGGWADTQYF,TGCGCCAGCAGACTAGCGGGAGGATGGGCAGATACGCAGTATTTT
TRBV4-1,TRBD1,few,TRBJ2-7,CASSSDRASYEQYF,TGCGCCAGCAGCTCCGACAGGGCCTCCTACGAGCAGTACTTC
TRBV5-1,TRBD2,NA,TRBJ2-7,CASSKGTSGGSSYEQYF,TGCGCCAGCAGCAAGGGGACTAGCGGGGGTAGCTCCTACGAGCAGTACTTC
TRBV2,NA,NA,TRBJ1-2,CASSDGPGYGCTF,TGTGCCAGCAGCGATGGACCGGGCTATGGCTGCACCTTC